Listed below are T cell receptor beta chains from one sample, sequenced in a study of blood T cell repertoires in COVID-19. Produced via immunoSEQ multiplex PCR; TCRdb's table is partial and in-frame only. Found here are a few hundred thousand clones, about 88% of them singletons; the top ten hold 3% to 3.5%. The sample consisted of peripheral blood. Source of these receptors: a man aged 55 to 69 with acute or convalescent COVID-19. The CDR3 runs from the conserved cysteine through the conserved F or W. A D gene is named only where the DNA matches it firmly. Not every row has a clone size; where given, it reads once, few, many or a size class.

NA,once,TRBJ1-4,TRBV14,CASSRQALGNEKLFF,TGTGCCAGCAGCCGACAGGCCCTAGGGAATGAAAAACTGTTTTTT
NA,NA,TRBJ2-5,TRBV9,CASSVGGGRETQYF,TGTGCCAGCAGCGTAGGGGGGGGGCGAGAGACCCAGTACTTC
NA,NA,TRBJ2-7,TRBV19,CASSMHFRGAAYEQYF,TGTGCCAGTAGTATGCATTTTCGGGGGGCCGCCTACGAGCAGTACTTC
NA,NA,TRBJ1-6,TRBV4-1,CASSQELQGPNSPLHF,TGCGCCAGCAGCCAAGAACTACAGGGCCCCAATTCACCCCTCCACTTT
TRBD1,NA,TRBJ2-3,TRBV19,CASSNDPGQGSTDTQYF,TGTGCCAGTAGTAACGACCCGGGACAGGGCAGCACAGATACGCAGTATTTT
NA,NA,TRBJ2-4,TRBV4-2,CASSQVEAPGYIQYF,TGTGCCAGCAGCCAAGTGGAGGCCCCCGGGTACATTCAGTACTTC
TRBD2,NA,TRBJ2-5,TRBV28,CASSFGVAGTGETQYF,TGTGCCAGCAGTTTTGGGGTAGCGGGGACGGGTGAGACCCAGTACTTC
NA,once,TRBJ2-7,TRBV5-6,CASSYLMRTASYEQYF,TGTGCCAGCAGCTATCTCATGAGGACAGCATCCTACGAGCAGTACTTC
NA,NA,TRBJ2-5,TRBV7-9,CASSDIELGRETQYF,TGTGCCAGCAGCGACATCGAACTAGGTCGAGAGACCCAGTACTTC
NA,NA,TRBJ2-3,TRBV19,CASSTHSLLRTDTQYF,TGTGCCAGTAGTACGCACTCCCTGCTTCGCACAGATACGCAGTATTTT
NA,once,TRBJ1-1,TRBV5-6,CASSLGGQNTEAFF,TGTGCCAGCAGCTTGGGAGGTCAGAACACTGAAGCTTTCTTT
TRBD1,NA,TRBJ2-2,TRBV5-4,CASSLPQGAAGELFF,TGTGCCAGCAGCTTGCCCCAGGGGGCCGCCGGGGAGCTGTTTTTT
NA,NA,TRBJ1-2,TRBV19,CASSLRQVFYGYTF,TGTGCCAGTAGCCTTCGACAGGTTTTTTATGGCTACACCTTC